The source of this TCR beta chain is a study of blood T cell repertoires in COVID-19. As for the study in general: Spain, Italy and the United States supplied samples that represented acute and convalescent COVID-19. PBMCs, B-cell-depleted T cells, or T cells provided the cDNA or gDNA that made up the material.

Authors' processing steps: Amplification of reference gene primers was used by the study to estimate nucleated cell counts. The assay was immunoSEQ multiplex PCR, and TCRdb's table has in-frame clones only and misses some. V and J calls and clone size are given by that table; D and trimming were obtained from the DNA. Seen here are more than 13,000 clones, around 85% observed once, and the top ten hold 28%. Germline V gene sequence: CDR1 LGHNA, CDR2 YSLEER. CDR3 length: 17 amino acids. Deletions cut 3 bases from V and 0 bases from J, with 14 bases between. The clonotype originates from a human donor in a cohort sampled during active COVID-19. This chain connects TRBV4-3 to TRBJ1-4; the D is unclear. Sequencing used peripheral blood. CDR3 region: CASSQKGLSATNEKLFF. Here the CDR3 DNA reads TGCGCCAGCAGCCAGAAAGGACTGTCTGCAACTAATGAAAAACTGTTTTTT.